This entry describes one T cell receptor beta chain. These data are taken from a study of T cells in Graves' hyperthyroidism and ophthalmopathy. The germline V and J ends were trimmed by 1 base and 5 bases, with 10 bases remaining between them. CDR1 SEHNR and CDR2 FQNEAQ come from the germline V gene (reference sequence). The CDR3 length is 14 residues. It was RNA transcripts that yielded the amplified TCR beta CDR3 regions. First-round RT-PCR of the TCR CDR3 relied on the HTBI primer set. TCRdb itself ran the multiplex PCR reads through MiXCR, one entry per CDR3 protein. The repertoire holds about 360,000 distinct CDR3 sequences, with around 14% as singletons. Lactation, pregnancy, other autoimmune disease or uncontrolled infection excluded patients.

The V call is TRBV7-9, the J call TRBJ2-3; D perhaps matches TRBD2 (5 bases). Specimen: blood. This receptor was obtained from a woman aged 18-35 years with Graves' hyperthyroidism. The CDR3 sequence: CASSLEAVKDTQYF. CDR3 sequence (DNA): TGTGCCAGCAGCTTAGAAGCGGTAAAAGATACGCAGTATTTT.